One sample yielded the 23 T cell receptor beta chains listed below, sequenced in a study of human T cells and chemical hapten exposure. TCRdb re-analysed the RACE reads in MiXCR, keeping a single row per CDR3 protein. The sample includes about 350,000 distinct CDR3 sequences, nearly 6.5% of them seen just once. This sample's time point: patch test 2, 6 weeks after DPC sensitization. Treatment given: therapeutic diphenylcyclopropenone sensitization with weekly scalp DPC. The sequencing here drew on whole blood, taken in connection with sensitization to the hapten diphenylcyclopropenone (DPC). These receptors were collected from a woman younger than 30 with alopecia areata. Some clones in this sample may be carry-over from other donors' samples.

This clonotype was observed many times. This chain joins TRBV6-1 and TRBJ1-4, with D unclear. In germline, CDR1 is MNHNS, CDR2 SASEGT. V shed 2 bases and J shed 1 base, with 11 bases lying between them. The CDR3 runs 16 residues. The CDR3 coding sequence is TGTGCCAGCAGTGAATGGGCGGGAGGAACTAATGAAAAACTGTTTTTT. Protein: CASSEWAGGTNEKLFF.

As concerns this clonotype: A read error may be the cause here, since a much bigger clone is one base away. The J gene is TRBJ1-4, the V gene TRBV29-1, with D unresolved. There are 13 residues in the CDR3. Looked up from germline, CDR1 is SQVTM and CDR2 is ANQGSEA. Trimming removed 4 bases from V and 8 bases from J, with 14 bases in between. DNA of the CDR3: TGCAGCGTTGTGCAGTTATCCGGCGAAAAACTGTTTTTT. It encodes CSVVQLSGEKLFF.

This clonotype was recorded a few times. The J gene is TRBJ2-3, the V gene TRBV24-1; TRBD2 matches at 9 bases. With V trimmed by 5 bases and J by 2 bases, 4 bases remained unmatched. This CDR3 comprises 15 residues. Germline V gene data show CDR1 as KGHDR and CDR2 as SFDVKD. The CDR3 DNA reads as TGTGCCACCAGTGGGGCTAGCGGGGACACAGATACGCAGTATTTT. This sequence encodes CATSGASGDTDTQYF.

This clonotype occurred many times. This sequence joins TRBV12-5 and TRBJ2-5; a possible D gene is TRBD1 (5 bases). V gave up 2 bases and J gave up 7 bases, with 17 bases separating them. The CDR3 runs 15 residues. Per germline, CDR1 LGHNT and CDR2 FRNRAP. The CDR3 spells CASGLPTAVSGTQYF. DNA for the CDR3: TGTGCTAGTGGTTTGCCGACAGCCGTGTCCGGGACCCAGTACTTC.

This clonotype was seen a few times. This sequence joins TRBV5-6 and TRBJ1-1, with D unresolved. Between the trimmed V and J ends, which lost 4 bases and 6 bases, there was a span of 19 bases. The CDR3 is made up of 15 amino acids. The germline V gene encodes CDR1 SGHDT and CDR2 YYEEEE. CDR3 coding DNA: TGTGCCAGCAGCCCCCGGGCCTCCGGTCCCTCTGAAGCTTTCTTT. It codes for CASSPRASGPSEAFF.

This clonotype was found many times. The chain combines TRBV14 with TRBJ1-6; D might be TRBD1 (5 bases). The ends were cut back, 4 bases at V and 1 base at J, with 11 bases in the middle. The CDR3 is made up of 16 amino acids. CDR1 and CDR2 from the germline V gene are SGHDN and FVKESK. The CDR3 DNA follows: TGTGCCAGCAGCCTCACCTACAGGTCCTATAATTCACCCCTCCACTTT. Translating it yields CASSLTYRSYNSPLHF.

The gene calls are TRBV4-2 and TRBJ2-7; tentative D call: TRBD2 (6 bases). V was clipped by 5 bases and J by 2 bases, with 22 bases between them. The V gene's germline CDR1 is LGHNA and CDR2 YNFKEQ. The CDR3 is made up of 17 amino acids. The DNA of the CDR3 is TGTGCCAGCAGCGCAGGTCCCTCCGGGACTCCTACCTACGAGCAGTACTTC. This translates into CASSAGPSGTPTYEQYF.

The CDR3 DNA sequence: TGTGCCAGCAGCTTAACAGCCCCGAATGAGCAGTTCTTC. This encodes CASSLTAPNEQFF. V usage is TRBV7-9 and J usage is TRBJ2-1; D gene unclear. The V gene's germline CDR1 is SEHNR and CDR2 FQNEAQ (reference sequence). The CDR3 is made up of 13 amino acids. The V end lost 2 bases, the J end lost 7 bases, and 9 bases lay between the germline ends.

This clonotype was counted ten times or more. V usage is TRBV20-1 and J usage is TRBJ2-3, with D possibly called TRBD1 or TRBD2 (5 bases each). This CDR3 spans 13 amino acids. V shed 2 bases and J shed 2 bases, with 8 bases lying between them. Germline V lookup: CDR1 DFQATT, CDR2 SNEGSKA (reference sequence). CDR3 residues: CSARRGDTDTQYF. CDR3 DNA sequence: TGCAGTGCTAGAAGGGGAGACACAGATACGCAGTATTTT.

This chain connects TRBV6-2 or TRBV6-3 to TRBJ2-1, with 9 bases matching TRBD2. Germline V gene data show CDR1 as MNHEY and CDR2 as SVGEGT. V gave up 6 bases and J gave up 4 bases; unmatched junction bases: 13. The CDR3 covers 17 residues. The CDR3 region has the DNA TGTGCCAGCAGCTCCCTCGGGGCGGGGGGGCTATACAATGAGCAGTTCTTC. As protein: CASSSLGAGGLYNEQFF.

This clonotype showed up many times. The V gene is TRBV6-5, the J gene TRBJ2-2; TRBD2 matches at 11 bases. Germline V gene lookup returns CDR1 MNHEY and CDR2 SVGAGI. The junction had 6 bases not matched to a gene; V was cut back by 5 bases and J by 1 base. This CDR3 spans 17 amino acids. CDR3 loop: CASSRSGLAGNTGELFF. The CDR3 DNA reads as TGTGCCAGCAGTCGAAGTGGACTAGCGGGGAACACCGGGGAGCTGTTTTTT.

This clonotype was picked up many times. The chain uses TRBV12-5 and TRBJ1-6; D not resolved. V was clipped by 5 bases and J by 5 bases, with 4 bases between them. Germline V gene sequence: CDR1 LGHNT, CDR2 FRNRAP. The CDR3 spans 12 residues. The CDR3 sequence is CASGPNNSPLHF. The CDR3 bases are TGTGCTAGTGGTCCGAATAATTCACCCCTCCACTTT.

In its sample, this clonotype was seen a few times. The chain links TRBV4-2 to TRBJ1-2; 9 bases match TRBD1. J gave up 7 bases and V 1 base, and 13 bases lay outside the gene matches. Germline CDR1 reads LGHNA; CDR2 reads YNFKEQ. The CDR3 has 17 residues. CDR3 amino acids: CASSQGLRDRVIFGYTF. In DNA form, the CDR3 reads TGTGCCAGCAGCCAAGGGCTCCGGGACAGGGTCATTTTTGGCTACACCTTC.

This clonotype was detected a few times. This chain uses TRBV27 with TRBJ2-3; tentative D call: TRBD2 (5 bases). Trimming took 8 bases from V and 6 from J, leaving 15 bases between them. In germline, CDR1 is MNHEY, CDR2 SMNVEV (reference sequence). The CDR3 has 13 amino acids. This CDR3 reads CASPRASSDTQYF. DNA for the CDR3: TGTGCCAGCCCTCGGGCTAGCTCCGATACGCAGTATTTT.

This chain uses TRBV7-2 with TRBJ1-6; D uncertain. Germline V gene lookup returns CDR1 SGHTA and CDR2 FQGNSA. The CDR3 sequence is 15 residues long. V lost 1 base and J lost 9, with 13 bases in between. The CDR3 here is CASSLGALQSSPLHF. The CDR3 coding sequence is TGTGCCAGCAGCTTAGGGGCCCTCCAGAGTTCACCCCTCCACTTT.

This clonotype was observed a handful of times. The CDR3 coding sequence is TGTGCCAGCAGCTTAGCGGACTATGGCTACACCTTC. Translating gives CASSLADYGYTF. The rearrangement uses TRBV7-9 and TRBJ1-2; D is uncertain. CDR1 and CDR2 (germline): SEHNR, FQNEAQ (reference sequence). This CDR3 has 12 amino acids. Trimming pared 0 bases from V and 3 bases from J, leaving 2 bases between.

In this sample, this clonotype turned up many times. V usage is TRBV24-1 and J usage is TRBJ2-2; tentatively, D is TRBD1 (6 bases). This CDR3 has 16 amino acids. The germline CDR1 and CDR2 sequences are KGHDR and SFDVKD. Trimming removed 4 bases from V and 0 bases from J, with 11 bases in between. In DNA form, the CDR3 reads TGTGCCACCAGTGACCCAGACAGGACGAACACCGGGGAGCTGTTTTTT. Its translation is CATSDPDRTNTGELFF.

The sample holds a few counts of this clonotype. A junction boundary mismatches the germline segment, possibly from a read error. The chain employs TRBV19 and TRBJ2-7; D perhaps matches TRBD1 (6 bases). This CDR3 is built from 12 residues. Per the germline V gene, CDR1 is LNHDA and CDR2 is SQIVND (reference sequence). The CDR3 bases are TGTGCCAGTAGTCCCCCGGGACACAACGTTTTTTTC. Residues: CASSPPGHNVFF.

This clonotype was picked up many times. V gene TRBV24-1 combines with J gene TRBJ2-3, with D perhaps given as TRBD1 or TRBD2 (5 bases each). Germline V gives CDR1 KGHDR, CDR2 SFDVKD. V lost 2 bases and J 2 bases, leaving 10 bases between the germline ends. The CDR3 length is 15 residues. The CDR3 nucleotides are TGTGCCACCAGTGATTCAAGAGGGGTCACAGATACGCAGTATTTT. This encodes CATSDSRGVTDTQYF.

The chain uses TRBV7-9 and TRBJ2-3; no reliable D call. The ends were cut back, 4 bases at V and 7 bases at J, with 12 bases in the middle. The CDR3 totals 13 residues. The germline gives CDR1 SEHNR, CDR2 FQNEAQ (reference sequence). CDR3 amino acids: CASSSGSEYTQYF. CDR3 sequence (DNA): TGTGCCAGCAGCTCCGGATCTGAGTATACGCAGTATTTT.

This clonotype was seen more than once but under ten times. V gene TRBV25-1 combines with J gene TRBJ2-3; the D is unclear. Trimming left V 2 bases short and J 3 bases short, with 9 bases between. Germline V lookup: CDR1 MGHDK, CDR2 SYGVNS. There are 14 residues in the CDR3. This CDR3 reads CASSEMRGTDTQYF. The CDR3 DNA sequence: TGTGCCAGCAGTGAAATGCGAGGAACAGATACGCAGTATTTT.

This chain uses TRBV4-1 with TRBJ2-1, with D uncertain. Germline lookup yields CDR1 MGHRA and CDR2 YSYEKL. V was trimmed by 2 bases and J by 10 bases, leaving 15 bases between them. This CDR3 is 14 amino acids long. CDR3 sequence: CASSQPTQPGEQFF. The CDR3 DNA reads TGCGCCAGCAGCCAACCCACCCAGCCCGGAGAGCAGTTCTTC.

The table lists this clonotype with many counts. V is TRBV11-1 and J is TRBJ2-2; D is perhaps TRBD2 (6 bases). Germline CDR1 SGHAT, CDR2 FQDESV (reference sequence). Trimming took 1 base from V and 0 from J, leaving 6 bases between them. There are 15 residues in the CDR3. The CDR3 reads CASSLGTTNTGELFF. The CDR3 DNA follows: TGTGCCAGCAGCTTAGGGACTACGAACACCGGGGAGCTGTTTTTT.